Included here is one T cell receptor beta chain sequence, with context. There are many counts of this clonotype. This receptor's antigen is unknown. The record has no base qualities; no much larger clone is one base away. cDNA synthesis used template-switch 5'RACE with a primer carrying a 10-nucleotide random unique molecular identifier tagging each TCR transcript. Every sequencing run yielded over 180 million TCR-beta sequences covering 15-18 subjects. The RNeasy kit was used to extract total RNA. Using the KAPA Real-time Library Amplification kit, TCR-beta VDJ regions were amplified with primers for the TCR constant region and the 5'RACE anchor. Sample indexes and Illumina adaptors were added in a first PCR, and a second PCR then increased library yield. After Ampure bead purification, the roughly 650 bp TCR product was size-selected on a 2% E-gel SizeSelection system. Before pooling, library quality was checked on a Bioanalyzer, concentration was measured with Qubit, and libraries were quantified with the Kapa Library Quantification kit. An Illumina HiSeq 2500 sequenced the libraries paired-end 2 x 150 bp. To increase sequence diversity, roughly 24-31% phiX was spiked into each library pool. The source study handled its data this way. Quality-filtered reads were processed with the UMI-based MiGEC pipeline, which removed over 75% of raw TCR sequences during error correction. VDJ genes were aligned to IMGT germline references, and clonotypes were defined by unique CDR3 amino acid sequence plus V-J genes. Clonal expansion, Shannon diversity and CDR3 relatedness were evaluated with VDJtools (CalcPairwiseDistances, ClusterSamples), while phylogenetic trees were built in CLCbio workbench. Expanded clones were defined as having at least 8 unique UMIs, based on coefficient-of-variation modelling across technical triplicates. TCRdb took the public reads, trimmed them with fastp at Q25, ran MiXCR for clone calling and kept in-frame beta chains. When rows share a CDR3 protein, they turn into one entry using the most common DNA and genes. The V and J calls were not made by the authors but by TCRdb's processing. The sample profile shows 60,000 to 90,000 distinct CDR3 sequences; approximately 10% of them were found once. The top ten constitute roughly a tenth of the sample.

V is clipped by 1 base and J by 4 bases, and the sequence between their germline boundaries is 12 bases long. Reading from cysteine to phenylalanine, the CDR3 counts 14 amino acids. Just CDR3 DNA is preserved here, 42 bases in frame from base 1. Reading the germline V gene gives CDR1 SGHRS and CDR2 YFSETQ. The time point label, read with the paper, signifies: longitudinal time-point 1 (baseline). Healthy controls were blood bank volunteers in Maryland, USA. Unsorted PBMC libraries were generated from 2 million PBMCs stored in RNAlater at -80 °C until RNA extraction. Peripheral blood underwent Ficoll-Hypaque density gradient centrifugation to isolate PBMCs, which were then cryopreserved in liquid nitrogen. This record belongs to a study of neurological immune-mediated disorders (dated by TCRdb to the late 2010s). Study-wide context: Using UMI-based sequencing, the study compared peripheral blood TCR-beta repertoires from patients with HTLV-I-associated myelopathy (HAM/TSP), patients with multiple sclerosis, and healthy controls. The cohort included approximately 68 subjects: around 15 with HAM/TSP, roughly 34 with multiple sclerosis, and some 20 healthy controls. The approximately 96 TCR-beta libraries covered PBMC samples along with longitudinal samples, technical triplicates, and paired sorted CD4+ and CD8+ T-cell subsets. Longitudinal HAM/TSP donors and healthy donors each had 3 time-points at intervals of about 3-45 months. The investigation overall reported the following: TCR clonal expansion was highest in HAM/TSP patients and lowest in MS patients, with MS patients falling below even healthy controls. No identical CDR3 amino acid sequences were found to be shared among expanded clones across subjects, suggesting that TCR-beta repertoires were private in all groups.

This clonotype was sampled from a man in his thirties or forties in good health. The sequencing input was PBMCs. The chain links TRBV5-1 with TRBJ2-7, with TRBD2 perhaps the D gene, on 7 matching bases. The DNA reads TGCGCCAGCAGCTTGACCGGGGGGCAGTACGAGCAGTACTTC. The encoded protein is CASSLTGGQYEQYF.